This T cell receptor (beta chain) was profiled in a study of cytomegalovirus exposure and HLA in healthy donors. Trimming stripped 5 bases from V and 4 bases from J, with 13 bases between. The CDR3 is made up of 14 amino acids. Germline V gene sequence: CDR1 SEHNR, CDR2 FQNEAQ (reference sequence). Data came from immunoSEQ multiplex PCR; TCRdb stores just in-frame clones and leaves some out. The table shows about 56,000 clones, with 85% to 95% occurring only once. Only a few counts were recorded for this clone. This chain connects TRBV7-9 to TRBJ2-3; TRBD1 is a possible D gene (6 bases). The sample taken for sequencing was PBMCs. The TCR sequence derives from a young man in good health and CMV-seronegative. The CDR3 nucleotides read TGTGCCAGCAGCCTAACAGGGTTTGCAGATACGCAGTATTTT. Translated, it gives CASSLTGFADTQYF.